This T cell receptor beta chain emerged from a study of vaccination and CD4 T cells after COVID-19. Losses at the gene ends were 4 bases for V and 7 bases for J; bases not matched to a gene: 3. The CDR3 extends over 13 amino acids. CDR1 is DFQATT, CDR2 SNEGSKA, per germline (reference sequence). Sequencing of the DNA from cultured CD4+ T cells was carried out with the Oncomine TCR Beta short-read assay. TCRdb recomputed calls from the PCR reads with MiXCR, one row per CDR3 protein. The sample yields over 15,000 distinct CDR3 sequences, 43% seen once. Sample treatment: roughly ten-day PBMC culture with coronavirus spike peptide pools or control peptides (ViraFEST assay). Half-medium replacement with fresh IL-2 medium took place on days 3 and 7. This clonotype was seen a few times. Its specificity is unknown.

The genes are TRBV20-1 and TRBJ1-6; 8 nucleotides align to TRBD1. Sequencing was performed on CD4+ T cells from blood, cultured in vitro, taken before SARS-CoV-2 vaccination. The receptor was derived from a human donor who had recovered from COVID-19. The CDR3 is CSATAGGNSPLHF. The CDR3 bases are TGCAGTGCTACAGCAGGGGGCAATTCACCCCTCCACTTT.